These T cell receptor beta chains were read from a single sample in a study of blood T cell repertoires in COVID-19. Profiling relied on immunoSEQ multiplex PCR, and the TCRdb table lists in-frame clones only, not all of them. The sample carries about 160,000 clones, approximately 79% recorded once. Sequenced sample: peripheral blood. All receptors come from a woman aged 60 to 75 with COVID-19, enrolled during active disease. CDR3s leave out the opening cysteine and the closing phenylalanine or tryptophan.

V gene,J gene,CDR3 protein
TRBV20-1,TRBJ2-3,SASYVGTSGGVVTDTQY
TRBV19,TRBJ2-3,ASSRQPGLATDTQY
TRBV20-1,TRBJ2-3,SPYEANTQY
TRBV7-3,TRBJ2-2,ASSPTRPGELF
TRBV5-1,TRBJ2-2,ASSLGSGANTGELF
TRBV25-1,TRBJ1-4,ASSPNPPLPNEKLF
TRBV27,TRBJ2-1,ASSLPGTGVINEQF
TRBV19,TRBJ2-3,ASSPPTSGRGDTQY
TRBV5-6,TRBJ2-3,ASSLVAGGTDTQY
TRBV4-2,TRBJ1-2,ASSQEGDSSLYGYT
TRBV5-4,TRBJ1-2,ASSLGFGQGAQNYGYT
TRBV3-1/TRBV3-2,TRBJ2-1,ASSQGLAGPSYNEQF
TRBV6-6,TRBJ1-3,ASSQTGDSGNTIY
TRBV9,TRBJ2-3,ASSVERASPDTQY
TRBV20-1,TRBJ2-7,SASVLAGGGPYEQY
TRBV19,TRBJ1-6,ASSTHRTGRNSPLH
TRBV5-8,TRBJ1-6,ASSVLLGQGLGSPLH
TRBV19,TRBJ1-2,ASSSFLQGGYGYT
TRBV7-2,TRBJ2-1,ASSRRASGTKSEQF
TRBV2,TRBJ1-4,ASTATQGTTNEKLF
TRBV6-5,TRBJ2-1,ASRAGGAGYNEQF
TRBV27,TRBJ1-2,ASSLSPGGGFGYT
TRBV7-3,TRBJ2-2,ASSPKSTGELF
TRBV6-5,TRBJ1-6,ASRGKTGDGSPLH
TRBV5-8,TRBJ2-1,ASSLTLYNTYNEQF
TRBV5-4,TRBJ1-1,ASSQKRGLNTEAF
TRBV7-2,TRBJ1-1,ASSLVEGTEAF